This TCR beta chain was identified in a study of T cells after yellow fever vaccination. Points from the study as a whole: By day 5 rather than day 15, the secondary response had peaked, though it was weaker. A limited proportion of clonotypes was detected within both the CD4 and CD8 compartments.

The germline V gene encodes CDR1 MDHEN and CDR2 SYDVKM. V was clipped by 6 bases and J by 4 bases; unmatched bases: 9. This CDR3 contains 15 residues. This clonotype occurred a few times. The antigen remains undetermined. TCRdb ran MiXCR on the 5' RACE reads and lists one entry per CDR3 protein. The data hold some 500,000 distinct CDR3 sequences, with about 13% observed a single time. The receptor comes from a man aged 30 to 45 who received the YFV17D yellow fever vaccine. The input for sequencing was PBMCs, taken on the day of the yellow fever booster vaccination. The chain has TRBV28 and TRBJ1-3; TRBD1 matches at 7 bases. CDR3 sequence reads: CASSPTGQIGNTIYF. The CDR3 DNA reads TGTGCCAGCAGCCCGACAGGGCAAATCGGAAACACCATATATTTT.